These 3 T cell receptor beta chains were all obtained from the same sample, sequenced in a study of blood T cell repertoires in COVID-19. Libraries were prepared by immunoSEQ multiplex PCR; TCRdb keeps only in-frame clonotypes and omits some of them. The profile shows more than 150,000 clones, about 90% of them singletons. The specimen was peripheral blood. The receptors come from a man between 65 and 85 years old with active or convalescent COVID-19.

The V and J genes are TRBV6-1 and TRBJ1-4, with a weak D call TRBD1 (5 bases). Germline loops: CDR1 MNHNS, CDR2 SASEGT. The CDR3 is made up of 18 amino acids. V lost 3 bases to trimming and J lost 1 base, with 18 bases between them. The CDR3 DNA is TGTGCCAGCAGTGAGCCAAAAAGGGGCTTCAGAACTAATGAAAAACTGTTTTTT. The encoded protein is CASSEPKRGFRTNEKLFF.

V gene TRBV24-1 combines with J gene TRBJ1-4; D is possibly TRBD1 (5 bases). This CDR3 has 15 amino acids. V was shortened by 4 bases and J by 5 bases, with 13 bases between the two germline ends. Germline V CDR1 and CDR2: KGHDR, SFDVKD. DNA of the CDR3: TGTGCCACCAGTGACTCGGGGGAGGCAAATGAAAAACTGTTTTTT. Its protein is CATSDSGEANEKLFF.

This clone was detected a few times. The chain combines TRBV30 with TRBJ1-4; tentatively, D is TRBD1 (6 bases). Trimming cost V 5 bases and J 7 bases, with 14 bases left between them. Germline CDR1 GTSNPN, CDR2 SVGIG (reference sequence). This CDR3 region has 13 residues. CDR3 coding DNA: TGTGCCTGGTCAGGGGTAGGAGCTGAAAAACTGTTTTTT. It encodes CAWSGVGAEKLFF. Full variable domain (outside the CDR3, taken from reference TRBV30 and TRBJ1-4): SQTIHQWPATLVQPVGSPLSLECTVEGTSNPNLYWYRQAAGRGLQLLFYSVGIGQISSEVPQNLSASRPQDRQFILSSKKLLLSDSGFYLCAWSGVGAEKLFFGSGTQLSVL.